Sequencing of this T cell receptor beta chain was carried out in a study of CD8+ T cells in alopecia areata. Study conclusions and caveats: Association of baseline CD8+ expansion with response is uncertain owing to one nonresponder. Tofacitinib significantly lowered scalp clonality and expanded CD8+ clones among the top 100.

Treatment noted: oral pan-JAK inhibitor, 5-10 mg twice daily. PBMCs served as the source from which CD4+ and CD8+ T cells were sorted. This clone was seen a single time. Its cognate antigen is unknown. As the sequencing template, cDNA was produced by extracting RNA and reverse transcribing it. Profiling relied on immunoSEQ multiplex PCR, and the TCRdb table lists in-frame clones only, not all of them. The sample lists hundreds of thousands of clones; approximately 70% were seen once. CDR1 is SQVTM and CDR2 is ANQGSEA in the germline V gene. The CDR3 extends over 13 amino acids. Trimming shortened V by 3 bases and J by 1 base, and 9 bases separated the two germline ends.

Material: CD4+ T cells sorted from blood, obtained between weeks 44 and 45, from a patient treated with tofacitinib. The chain has TRBV29-1 and TRBJ1-1; D is possibly TRBD1 (5 bases). This sequence was found in a human donor with alopecia areata. CDR3 in DNA: TGCAGCGTTGAGGTAGGACAGAACACTGAAGCTTTCTTT. Translating gives CSVEVGQNTEAFF.